This TCR beta chain was observed in a study of technical replicates of blood from a handful of donors. Using immunoSEQ multiplex PCR, the repertoire was profiled, and TCRdb retains in-frame clones only, with some absent. The repertoire holds some 68,000 clones, with roughly 90% as singletons. The CDR3 covers 14 residues. CDR1 and CDR2 from the germline V gene are SGHAT and FQNNGV. V trimming: 6 bases; J trimming: 0 bases; junction bases outside the gene matches: 1. Sequencing was carried out using T cells isolated from PBMCs. This sequence was found in a human donor in good health. The chain has TRBV11-2 and TRBJ2-7, with 11 nucleotides matching TRBD1. The CDR3, as DNA: TGTGCCAGCAGGGGACAGGGGGGCTCCTACGAGCAGTACTTC. This codes for CASRGQGGSYEQYF.